Shown below are 13 T cell receptor beta chains from a single sample sequenced in a study of T cell responses to AZD1222 COVID-19 vaccine. The method was immunoSEQ multiplex PCR; TCRdb's version includes in-frame clones alone and lacks a portion of them. In the table there are some 130,000 clones, around 86% of which are singletons. Specimen: peripheral blood, collected on day 0 of AZD1222 vaccination. These receptors were taken from an adult in good health.

This sequence joins TRBV4-3 and TRBJ2-1; D is ambiguous. The CDR3 loop spans 14 amino acids. V was shortened by 0 bases and J by 4 bases, with 7 bases between the two germline ends. Per germline, CDR1 LGHNA and CDR2 YSLEER. The CDR3 DNA reads as TGCGCCAGCAGCCAAGATCAGAGGTACAATGAGCAGTTCTTC. This encodes CASSQDQRYNEQFF.

Here the CDR3 DNA reads TGTGCCAGCAGTGGCGCCAATCAGCCCCAGCATTTT. Translating gives CASSGANQPQHF. The gene calls are TRBV2 and TRBJ1-5; no firm D call. The germline CDR1 and CDR2 sequences are SNHLY and FYNNEI. Trimming removed 4 bases at V and 3 bases at J, with 4 bases between. The CDR3 spans 12 residues.

The V call is TRBV21-1, the J call TRBJ2-1; the table's D call, TRBD1, was not checked against the DNA. TRBV21-1 is noted as a pseudogene. The length of the CDR3 is 19 residues. The CDR3 DNA reads as TGTGCCAGCAGCCCCCTTCAAGGGAACGGGGACAGGGAATACAATGAGCAGTTCTTC. Translation: CASSPLQGNGDREYNEQFF.

This clone was seen more than once but under ten times. The V gene is TRBV7-9, the J gene TRBJ1-3; no definite D call. The CDR3 contains 12 residues. The germline V gene encodes CDR1 SEHNR and CDR2 FQNEAQ (reference sequence). Trimming left V 5 bases short and J 3 bases short, with 5 bases between. The CDR3, as DNA: TGTGCCAGCAGCCATAATGGAAACACCATATATTTT. Translating gives CASSHNGNTIYF.

This chain connects TRBV19 to TRBJ2-1, with 7 bases matching TRBD2. Germline V gene sequence: CDR1 LNHDA, CDR2 SQIVND (reference sequence). The V and J ends lost 7 bases and 0 bases, in that order; junction bases with no gene match: 12. This CDR3 comprises 17 residues. CDR3 sequence reads: CASTLAAGGSSYNEQFF. The CDR3 nucleotides are TGTGCCAGTACCCTAGCGGCCGGCGGCAGCTCCTACAATGAGCAGTTCTTC.

V is TRBV24-1 and J is TRBJ2-1; tentatively, D is TRBD2 (5 bases). CDR3 length: 13 residues. V lost 5 bases and J lost 1, with 5 bases in between. From germline, CDR1 is KGHDR and CDR2 SFDVKD. The CDR3 protein is CATSGTSYNEQFF. The CDR3 region has the DNA TGTGCCACCAGTGGGACTTCCTACAATGAGCAGTTCTTC.

The chain combines TRBV7-3 with TRBJ1-4; the D is unclear. Looked up from germline, CDR1 is SGHTA and CDR2 is FQGTGA. Trimming removed 5 bases at V and 3 bases at J, with 7 bases between. The CDR3 covers 13 residues. CDR3 in DNA: TGTGCCAGCAGCCCTGGGGCTAATGAAAAACTGTTTTTT. It is translated as CASSPGANEKLFF.

The chain uses TRBV7-2 and TRBJ2-7, with 9 positions matching TRBD1. Germline-derived CDR1 and CDR2 are SGHTA and FQGNSA. The CDR3 has 14 residues. V dropped 3 bases and J dropped 2; count of bases not matched to a gene: 2. The CDR3 loop reads CASSFRDRAYEQYF. Written as DNA, the CDR3 is TGTGCCAGCAGCTTCCGGGACAGGGCCTACGAGCAGTACTTC.

The genes are TRBV5-1 and TRBJ2-1; 16 bases are shared with TRBD2. CDR1 and CDR2 (germline): SGHRS, YFSETQ. The CDR3 length is 19 residues. V lost 0 bases, J lost 0 bases, and 3 bases stayed unmatched. CDR3 sequence: CASSLAGLAGGSSYNEQFF. CDR3 DNA sequence: TGCGCCAGCAGCTTGGCGGGACTAGCGGGGGGGAGCTCCTACAATGAGCAGTTCTTC.

This chain connects TRBV10-1 to TRBJ1-2; D gene unclear. Germline V gene sequence: CDR1 WNHNN, CDR2 SYGVQD (reference sequence). The CDR3 is 13 residues long. V was trimmed by 3 bases and J by 3 bases, leaving 8 bases between them. Here the CDR3 reads CASSEDPDYGYTF. The CDR3 DNA is TGCGCCAGCAGTGAAGATCCTGACTATGGCTACACCTTC.

The V and J genes are TRBV10-1 and TRBJ2-3; D remains unclear. The CDR3 sequence is 14 residues long. CDR1 and CDR2 (germline): WNHNN, SYGVQD (reference sequence). The V end lost 5 bases, the J end lost 4 bases, and 13 bases lay between the germline ends. The CDR3 DNA sequence: TGCGCCAGCAGTCCTGGAGTCCCGCCAGATACGCAGTATTTT. It specifies CASSPGVPPDTQYF.

This chain connects TRBV7-2 to TRBJ2-7, with a possible D match to TRBD1 (6 bases). The V end was cut by 5 bases, the J end by 3 bases, with 14 bases between. The CDR3 is 14 amino acids. Germline lookup yields CDR1 SGHTA and CDR2 FQGNSA. The CDR3 sequence: CASSAGAVVYEQYF. CDR3 coding DNA: TGTGCCAGCAGCGCAGGGGCAGTTGTCTACGAGCAGTACTTC.

The chain links TRBV6-5 to TRBJ2-2, with a weak D call TRBD2 (5 bases). The CDR3 length is 13 residues. Germline CDR1 MNHEY, CDR2 SVGAGI. V was shortened by 7 bases and J by 8 bases, with 14 bases between the two germline ends. CDR3 region: CASNLISGGELFF. In nucleotides, the CDR3 is TGTGCCAGCAATCTAATTTCGGGGGGGGAGCTGTTTTTT.